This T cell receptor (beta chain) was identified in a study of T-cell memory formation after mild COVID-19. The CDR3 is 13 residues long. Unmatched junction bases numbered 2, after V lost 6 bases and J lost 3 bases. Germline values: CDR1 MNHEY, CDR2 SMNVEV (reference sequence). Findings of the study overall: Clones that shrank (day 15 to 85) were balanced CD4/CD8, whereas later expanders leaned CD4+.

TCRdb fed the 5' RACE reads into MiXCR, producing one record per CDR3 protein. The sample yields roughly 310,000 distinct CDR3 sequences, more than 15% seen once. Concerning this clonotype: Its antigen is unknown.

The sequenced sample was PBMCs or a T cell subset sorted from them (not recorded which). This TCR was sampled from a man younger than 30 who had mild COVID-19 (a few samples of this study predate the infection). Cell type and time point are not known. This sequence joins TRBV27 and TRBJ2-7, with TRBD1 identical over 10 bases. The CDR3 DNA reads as TGTGCCAGCAGATGGGACAGGGGCTACGAGCAGTACTTC. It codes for CASRWDRGYEQYF.